A single sample is the source of the 14 T cell receptor beta chains below, sequenced in a study of cytomegalovirus exposure and HLA in healthy donors. Use of 60 Vbeta and 13 Jbeta primers characterized the PCR. Generated by immunoSEQ multiplex PCR, the TCRdb table keeps only in-frame clones and is missing some. The table includes 150,000 or so clones, just under 75% detected once. Sample: PBMCs. All receptors come from a woman aged 18-29 years in good health and CMV-seronegative.

The J gene is TRBJ2-2, the V gene TRBV4-3; 8 bases line up with TRBD1. Germline V CDR1 and CDR2: LGHNA, YSLEER. CDR3 length: 20 residues. The V gene end was trimmed by 1 base and the J gene end by 5 bases; junction bases not matched to a gene: 18. The CDR3 DNA is TGCGCCAGCAGCCAAGCCCCACCGGGAGCAGGGGGCATGGTTACCGGGGAGCTGTTTTTT. Translation: CASSQAPPGAGGMVTGELFF.

This chain links TRBV27 with TRBJ2-2; 7 nucleotides agree with TRBD1. The CDR3 is 17 amino acids. Germline V gives CDR1 MNHEY, CDR2 SMNVEV (reference sequence). J lost 1 base, V lost 0 bases, and 5 bases had no gene match. CDR3 in DNA: TGTGCCAGCAGTTTATCGATCGGGACAGTGAACACCGGGGAGCTGTTTTTT. It is translated as CASSLSIGTVNTGELFF.

Only one count was recorded for this clone. The rearrangement joins TRBV25-1 to TRBJ2-3; 14 bases are shared with TRBD2. With 6 bases clipped from V and 4 bases from J, the junction kept 6 bases outside the gene matches. The germline gives CDR1 MGHDK, CDR2 SYGVNS. The CDR3 length is 16 residues. CDR3 amino acids: CASSLGTSGGSDTQYF. In DNA form, the CDR3 reads TGTGCCAGCAGCCTAGGGACTAGCGGGGGATCAGATACGCAGTATTTT.

V gene TRBV10-2 combines with J gene TRBJ2-1, with D hard to call. Looked up from germline, CDR1 is WSHSY and CDR2 is SAAADI. V lost 0 bases to trimming and J lost 16 bases, with 16 bases between them. CDR3 length equals 13 residues. The CDR3 DNA reads as TGCGCCAGCAGTGAGTCGAGAACTTTACTTCGATTCTTC. It specifies CASSESRTLLRFF.

This clone was seen only a few times. The chain couples TRBV4-1 to TRBJ2-5, with TRBD1 as a possible D gene (6 bases). This CDR3 has 13 amino acids. Germline CDR1 is MGHRA and CDR2 is YSYEKL. V lost 1 base and J lost 4, with 7 bases in between. The CDR3 coding sequence is TGCGCCAGCAGCCAAGCAGGGGCAGAGACCCAGTACTTC. It yields the protein CASSQAGAETQYF.

There are a few counts of this clone. The chain couples TRBV12-5 to TRBJ2-1; perhaps TRBD1 as D (5 bases). The CDR3 is 13 amino acids. The V gene lost 9 bases and the J gene lost 4 bases, with 13 bases spanning the gap. Germline V lookup: CDR1 LGHNT, CDR2 FRNRAP. This CDR3 reads CASMDTLYNEQFF. For the CDR3, the DNA is TGTGCTAGCATGGACACGCTATACAATGAGCAGTTCTTC.

This clone was counted once. Lacking the conserved final phenylalanine or tryptophan, this CDR3 likely reflects a read error. The rearrangement uses TRBV10-3 and TRBJ1-1; a possible D gene is TRBD1 (6 bases). The length of the CDR3 is 12 residues. Germline V gene data show CDR1 as ENHRY and CDR2 as SYGVKD. Trimming shortened V by 10 bases and J by 10 bases, and 19 bases separated the two germline ends. The CDR3 bases are TGTGCCACCCGGGACAAGCTCAAGGGAGCTTTCTCT. Amino acids: CATRDKLKGAFS.

The chain recombines TRBV7-6 with TRBJ1-5; D call uncertain. Trimming took 5 bases from V and 5 from J, leaving 10 bases between them. The CDR3 sequence is 13 residues long. Germline assignment: CDR1 SGHVS and CDR2 FNYEAQ. CDR3 region: CASSPGLDQPQHF. The DNA of the CDR3 is TGTGCCAGCAGCCCGGGTCTAGATCAGCCCCAGCATTTT.

This clone was found a few times. V and J are TRBV7-3 and TRBJ2-1, with 10 bases fitting TRBD2. Trimming took 6 bases from V and 7 from J; bases not matched to a gene: 9. Germline V lookup: CDR1 SGHTA, CDR2 FQGTGA. The CDR3 loop spans 15 amino acids. The DNA for the CDR3 is TGTGCCAGCAGGATTCCGGGACTAGCGACAAATGAGCAGTTCTTC. It specifies CASRIPGLATNEQFF.

The genes are TRBV29-1 and TRBJ2-2; D ambiguous. The CDR3 is 11 amino acids. CDR1 is SQVTM, CDR2 ANQGSEA, per germline. The V gene lost 5 bases and the J gene lost 3 bases, with 4 bases spanning the gap. CDR3: CSVSDTGELFF. The CDR3 DNA reads as TGCAGCGTTTCAGACACCGGGGAGCTGTTTTTT.

This clone has a handful of counts. The V call is TRBV5-4, the J call TRBJ1-1; a possible D gene is TRBD1 (6 bases). This CDR3 comprises 13 residues. The V end lost 7 bases, the J end lost 1 base, and 11 bases lay between the germline ends. Germline CDR1 is SGHNT and CDR2 is YYREEE (reference sequence). CDR3 amino acids: CASGDTWNTEAFF. CDR3 DNA sequence: TGTGCCAGCGGGGACACATGGAACACTGAAGCTTTCTTT.

The chain has TRBV18 and TRBJ1-1; no reliable D call. V was cut by 0 bases and J by 6 bases, with 8 bases left in between. CDR3 length equals 13 residues. Germline CDR1 KGHSH, CDR2 LQKENI. In DNA form, the CDR3 reads TGTGCCAGCTCACCACCCCGGCGGGCTGAAGCTTTCTTT. It encodes CASSPPRRAEAFF. Together with reference TRBV18 and TRBJ1-1, the CDR3 gives the full variable domain: NAGVMQNPRHLVRRRGQEARLRCSPMKGHSHVYWYRQLPEEGLKFMVYLQKENIIDESGMPKERFSAEFPKEGPSILRIQQVVRGDSAAYFCASSPPRRAEAFFGQGTRLTVV.

The chain uses TRBV6-1 and TRBJ2-7, with D possibly being TRBD1 (6 bases). The CDR3 sequence is 16 residues long. Germline V gene lookup returns CDR1 MNHNS and CDR2 SASEGT. The ends were cut back, 4 bases at V and 2 bases at J, with 18 bases in the middle. CDR3 bases: TGTGCCAGCAGTGCCCGGACGGCCCAGGGGCCCTACGAGCAGTACGTC. This translates into CASSARTAQGPYEQYV.

This chain's CDR3 is CASSYLRETARETQYF. CDR3 nucleotides: TGTGCCAGCAGTTATCTGCGGGAGACTGCGCGGGAGACCCAGTACTTC. The V gene is TRBV6-6, the J gene TRBJ2-5; 7 bases map to TRBD2. This CDR3 has 16 amino acids. Germline V gene data show CDR1 as MNHNY and CDR2 as SVGAGI (reference sequence). Unmatched junction bases numbered 12, after V lost 3 bases and J lost 5 bases.